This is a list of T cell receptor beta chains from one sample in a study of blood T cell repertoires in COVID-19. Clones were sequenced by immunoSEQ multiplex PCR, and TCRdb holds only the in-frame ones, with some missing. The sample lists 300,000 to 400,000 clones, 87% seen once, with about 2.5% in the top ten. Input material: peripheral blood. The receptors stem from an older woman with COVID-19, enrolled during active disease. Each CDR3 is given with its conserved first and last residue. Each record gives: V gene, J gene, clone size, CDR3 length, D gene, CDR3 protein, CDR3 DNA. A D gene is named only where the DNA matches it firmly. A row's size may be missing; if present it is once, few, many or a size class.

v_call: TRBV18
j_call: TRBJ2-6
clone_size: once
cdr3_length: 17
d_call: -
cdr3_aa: CASSLFGQTSGANVLTF
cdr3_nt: TGTGCCAGCTCGCTATTTGGACAGACCTCTGGGGCCAACGTCCTGACTTTC

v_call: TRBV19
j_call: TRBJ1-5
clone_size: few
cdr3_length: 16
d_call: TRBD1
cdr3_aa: CASSIDGQGKGQPQHF
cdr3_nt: TGTGCCAGTAGTATAGATGGACAGGGGAAAGGTCAGCCCCAGCATTTT

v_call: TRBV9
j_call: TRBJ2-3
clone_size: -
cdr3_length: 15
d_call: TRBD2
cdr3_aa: CASSRRLAGGDTQYF
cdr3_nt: TGTGCCAGCAGCCGAAGGCTAGCGGGGGGAGATACGCAGTATTTT

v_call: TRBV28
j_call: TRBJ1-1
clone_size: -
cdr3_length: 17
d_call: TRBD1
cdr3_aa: CASSKRTGGRKNTEAFF
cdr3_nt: TGTGCCAGCAGTAAGCGGACAGGGGGAAGGAAGAACACTGAAGCTTTCTTT

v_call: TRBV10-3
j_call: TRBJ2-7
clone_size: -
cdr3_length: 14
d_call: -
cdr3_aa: CAISDSSPPYEQYF
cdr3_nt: TGTGCCATCAGTGATAGTAGCCCCCCCTACGAGCAGTACTTC

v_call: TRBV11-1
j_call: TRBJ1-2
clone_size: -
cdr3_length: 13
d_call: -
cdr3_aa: CASSLSGGYGYTF
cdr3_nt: TGTGCCAGCAGCTTATCCGGAGGCTATGGCTACACCTTC

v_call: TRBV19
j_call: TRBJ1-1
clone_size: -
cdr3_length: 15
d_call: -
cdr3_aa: CASSMRGGRDTEAFF
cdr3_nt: TGTGCCAGTAGTATGCGGGGGGGCCGGGACACTGAAGCTTTCTTT

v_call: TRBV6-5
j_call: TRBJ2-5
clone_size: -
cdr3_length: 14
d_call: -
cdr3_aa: CASSVQISQETQYF
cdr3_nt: TGTGCCAGCAGCGTACAGATATCCCAAGAGACCCAGTACTTC

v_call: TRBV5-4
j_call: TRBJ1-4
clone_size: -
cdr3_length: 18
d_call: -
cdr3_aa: CASSFRVNRGLDNEKLFF
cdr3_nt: TGTGCCAGCAGCTTCAGGGTAAATAGGGGACTGGATAATGAAAAACTGTTTTTT

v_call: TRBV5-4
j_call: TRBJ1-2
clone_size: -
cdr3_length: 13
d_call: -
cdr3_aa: CASSLDSFYGYTF
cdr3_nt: TGTGCCAGCAGCCTGGACAGCTTCTATGGCTACACCTTC

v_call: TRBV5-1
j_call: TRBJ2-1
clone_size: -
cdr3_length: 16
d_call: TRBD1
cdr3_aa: CASSLGGTGAYNEQFF
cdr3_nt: TGCGCCAGCAGCTTGGGAGGGACAGGGGCCTACAATGAGCAGTTCTTC

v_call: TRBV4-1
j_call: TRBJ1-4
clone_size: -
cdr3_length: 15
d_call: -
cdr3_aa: CASSQDWRTVEKLFF
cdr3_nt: TGCGCCAGCAGCCAAGATTGGCGGACAGTTGAAAAACTGTTTTTT

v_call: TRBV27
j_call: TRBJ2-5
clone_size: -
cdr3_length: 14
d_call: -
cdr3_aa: CASRLRGYQETQYF
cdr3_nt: TGTGCCAGCAGACTAAGGGGGTACCAAGAGACCCAGTACTTC

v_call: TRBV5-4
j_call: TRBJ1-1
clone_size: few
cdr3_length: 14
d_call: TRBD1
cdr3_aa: CASSLDRGLGEAFF
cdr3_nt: TGTGCCAGCAGTCTGGACAGGGGGCTAGGTGAAGCTTTCTTT

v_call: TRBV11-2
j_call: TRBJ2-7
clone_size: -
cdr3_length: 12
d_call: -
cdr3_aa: CASSQQGYEQYF
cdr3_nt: TGTGCCAGCAGCCAGCAGGGCTACGAGCAGTACTTC

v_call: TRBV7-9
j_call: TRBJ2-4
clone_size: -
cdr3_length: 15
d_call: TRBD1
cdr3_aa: CASSSTTGVVNIQYF
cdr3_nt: TGTGCCAGCAGCTCGACGACAGGGGTGGTAAACATTCAGTACTTC

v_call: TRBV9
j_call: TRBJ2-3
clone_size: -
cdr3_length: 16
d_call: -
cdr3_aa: CASSGARGGGTDTQYF
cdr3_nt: TGTGCCAGCAGCGGCGCCCGAGGAGGGGGCACAGATACGCAGTATTTT

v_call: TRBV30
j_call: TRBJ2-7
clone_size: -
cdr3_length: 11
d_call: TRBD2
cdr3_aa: CAWAGEYEQYF
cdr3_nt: TGTGCCTGGGCGGGGGAATACGAGCAGTACTTC

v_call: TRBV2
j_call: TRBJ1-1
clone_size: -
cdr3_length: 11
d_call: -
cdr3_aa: CASRLNTEAFF
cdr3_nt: TGTGCCAGCAGGCTAAACACTGAAGCTTTCTTT

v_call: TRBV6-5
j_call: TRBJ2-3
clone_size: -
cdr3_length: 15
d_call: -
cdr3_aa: CASYTMGAGTDTQYF
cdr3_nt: TGTGCCAGTTACACAATGGGGGCAGGCACAGATACGCAGTATTTT

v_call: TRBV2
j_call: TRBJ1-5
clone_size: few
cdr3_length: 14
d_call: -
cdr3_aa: CASKEGQGPQPQHF
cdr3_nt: TGTGCCAGCAAGGAGGGGCAGGGCCCTCAGCCCCAGCATTTT

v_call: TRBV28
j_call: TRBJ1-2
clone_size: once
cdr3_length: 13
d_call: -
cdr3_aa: CASSLFNRGGYTF
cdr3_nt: TGTGCCAGCAGTTTATTCAATCGGGGAGGCTACACCTTC

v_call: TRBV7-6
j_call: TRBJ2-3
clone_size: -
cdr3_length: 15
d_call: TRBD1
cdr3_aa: CASSPQGQGADTQYF
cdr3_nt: TGTGCCAGCAGCCCCCAAGGACAGGGGGCAGATACGCAGTATTTT

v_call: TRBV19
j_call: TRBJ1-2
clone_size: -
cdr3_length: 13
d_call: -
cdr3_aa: CASSIDRGHGYTF
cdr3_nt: TGTGCCAGTAGTATAGACAGGGGCCATGGCTACACCTTC

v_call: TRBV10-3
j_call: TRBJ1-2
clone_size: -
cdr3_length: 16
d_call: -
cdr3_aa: CAISEEQGGHGYGYTF
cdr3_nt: TGTGCCATCAGTGAGGAACAGGGCGGGCATGGCTATGGCTACACCTTC

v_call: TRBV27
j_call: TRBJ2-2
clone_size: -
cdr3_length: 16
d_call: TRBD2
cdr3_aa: CASSLLAGGGAGELFF
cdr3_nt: TGTGCCAGCAGTCTTCTAGCGGGGGGAGGTGCTGGGGAGCTGTTTTTT

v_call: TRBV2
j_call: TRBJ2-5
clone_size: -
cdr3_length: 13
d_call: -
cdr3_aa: CASRRTPEGTQYF
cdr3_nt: TGTGCCAGCAGGAGGACTCCCGAGGGGACCCAGTACTTC